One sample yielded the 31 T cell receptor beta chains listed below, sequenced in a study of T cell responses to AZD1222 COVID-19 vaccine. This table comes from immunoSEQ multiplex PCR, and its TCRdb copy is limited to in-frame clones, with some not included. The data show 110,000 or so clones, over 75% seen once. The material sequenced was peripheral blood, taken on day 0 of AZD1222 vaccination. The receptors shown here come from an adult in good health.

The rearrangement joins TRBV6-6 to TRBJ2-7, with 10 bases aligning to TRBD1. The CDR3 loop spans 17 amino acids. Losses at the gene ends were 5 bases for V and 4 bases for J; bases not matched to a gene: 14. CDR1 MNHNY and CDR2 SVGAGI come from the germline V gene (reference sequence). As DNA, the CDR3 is TGTGCCAGCAGTCCCTACCCGGGGACAGGGGAGTTGTACGAGCAGTACTTC. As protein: CASSPYPGTGELYEQYF.

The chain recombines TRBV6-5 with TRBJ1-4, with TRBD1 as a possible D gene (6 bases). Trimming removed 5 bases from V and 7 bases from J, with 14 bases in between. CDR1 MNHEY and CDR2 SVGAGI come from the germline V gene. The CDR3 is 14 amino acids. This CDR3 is CASSLAGAIEKLFF. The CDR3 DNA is TGTGCCAGCAGTCTGGCAGGGGCCATTGAAAAACTGTTTTTT.

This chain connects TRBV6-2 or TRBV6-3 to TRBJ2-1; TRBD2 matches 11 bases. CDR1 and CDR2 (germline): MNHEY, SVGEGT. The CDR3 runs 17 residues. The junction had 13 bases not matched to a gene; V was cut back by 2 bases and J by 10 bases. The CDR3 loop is CASSYGYVAGGPEEQFF. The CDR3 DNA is TGTGCCAGCAGTTACGGGTACGTAGCGGGAGGGCCGGAGGAGCAGTTCTTC.

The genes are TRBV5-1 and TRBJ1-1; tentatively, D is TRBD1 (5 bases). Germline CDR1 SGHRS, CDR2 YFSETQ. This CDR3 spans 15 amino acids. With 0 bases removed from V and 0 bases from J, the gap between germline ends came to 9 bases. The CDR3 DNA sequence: TGCGCCAGCAGCTTGGAACGGGGGATGAACACTGAAGCTTTCTTT. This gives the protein CASSLERGMNTEAFF.

The DNA of the CDR3 is TGTGCCAGCAGCTTAGCAGGAAGGGACATTCAGTACTTC. Encoded protein: CASSLAGRDIQYF. The V and J genes are TRBV7-9 and TRBJ2-4; no clear D gene. The V end lost 0 bases, the J end lost 8 bases, and 8 bases lay between the germline ends. This CDR3 spans 13 amino acids. CDR1 and CDR2 from the germline V gene are SEHNR and FQNEAQ (reference sequence).

This CDR3 is CASSLNTIYF. For the CDR3, the DNA is TGTGCCAGCAGTTTAAACACCATATATTTT. The chain couples TRBV12-3 or TRBV12-4 to TRBJ1-3; D unresolved. The V and J ends lost 2 bases and 7 bases respectively, with 0 bases between them. The CDR3 runs 10 residues.

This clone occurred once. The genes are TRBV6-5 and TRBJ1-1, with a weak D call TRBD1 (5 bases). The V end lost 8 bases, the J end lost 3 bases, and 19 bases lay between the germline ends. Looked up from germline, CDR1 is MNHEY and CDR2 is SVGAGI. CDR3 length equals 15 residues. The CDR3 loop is CASRLTKRGDTEAFF. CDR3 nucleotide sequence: TGTGCCAGCCGCCTCACAAAACGGGGGGACACTGAAGCTTTCTTT.

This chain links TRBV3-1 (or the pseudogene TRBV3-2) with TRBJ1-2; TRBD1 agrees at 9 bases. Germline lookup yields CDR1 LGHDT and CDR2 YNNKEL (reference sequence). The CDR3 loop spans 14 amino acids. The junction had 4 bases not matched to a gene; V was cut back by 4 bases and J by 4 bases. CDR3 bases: TGTGCCAGCAGCCCCACAGGGGGCGTCTATGGCTACACCTTC. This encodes CASSPTGGVYGYTF.

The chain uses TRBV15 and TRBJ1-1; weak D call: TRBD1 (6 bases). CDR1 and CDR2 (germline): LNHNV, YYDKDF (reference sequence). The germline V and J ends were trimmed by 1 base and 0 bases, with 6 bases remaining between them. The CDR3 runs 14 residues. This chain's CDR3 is CATSRGQVNTEAFF. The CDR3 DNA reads TGTGCCACCAGCAGAGGACAGGTGAACACTGAAGCTTTCTTT.

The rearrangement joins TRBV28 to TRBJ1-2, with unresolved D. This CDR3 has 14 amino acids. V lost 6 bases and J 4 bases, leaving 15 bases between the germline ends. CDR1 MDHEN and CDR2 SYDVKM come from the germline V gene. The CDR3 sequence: CASRPGSGLYGYTF. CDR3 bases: TGTGCCAGCAGACCCGGCTCGGGCCTCTATGGCTACACCTTC.

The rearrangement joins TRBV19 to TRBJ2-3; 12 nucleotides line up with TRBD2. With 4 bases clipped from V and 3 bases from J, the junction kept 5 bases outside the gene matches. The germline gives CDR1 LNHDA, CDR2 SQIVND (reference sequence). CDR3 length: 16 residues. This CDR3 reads CASSNLGLAGTDTQYF. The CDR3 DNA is TGTGCCAGTAGTAACCTCGGACTAGCGGGGACAGATACGCAGTATTTT.

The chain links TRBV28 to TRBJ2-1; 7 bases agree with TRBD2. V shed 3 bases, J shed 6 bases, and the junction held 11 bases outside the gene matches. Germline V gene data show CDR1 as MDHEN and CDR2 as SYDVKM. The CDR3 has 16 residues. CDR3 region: CASSLFSGGGANEQFF. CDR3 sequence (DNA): TGTGCCAGCAGTTTGTTCTCGGGCGGGGGTGCCAATGAGCAGTTCTTC.

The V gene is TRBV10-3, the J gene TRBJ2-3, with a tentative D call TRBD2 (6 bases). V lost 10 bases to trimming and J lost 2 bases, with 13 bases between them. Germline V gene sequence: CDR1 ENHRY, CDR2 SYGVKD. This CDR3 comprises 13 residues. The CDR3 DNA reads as TGTGCCACCCGGCGGGGTCCCACAGATACGCAGTATTTT. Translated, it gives CATRRGPTDTQYF.

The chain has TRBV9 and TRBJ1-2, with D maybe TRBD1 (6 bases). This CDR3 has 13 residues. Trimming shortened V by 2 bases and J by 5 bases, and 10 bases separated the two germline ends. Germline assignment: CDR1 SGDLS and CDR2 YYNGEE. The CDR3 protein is CASSVGGPYGYTF. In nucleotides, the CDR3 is TGTGCCAGCAGCGTTGGGGGGCCGTATGGCTACACCTTC.

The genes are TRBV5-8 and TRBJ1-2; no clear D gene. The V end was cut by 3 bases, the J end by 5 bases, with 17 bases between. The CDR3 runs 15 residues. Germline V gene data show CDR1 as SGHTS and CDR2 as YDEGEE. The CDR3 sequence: CASSSPARAQYGYTF. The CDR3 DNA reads TGTGCCAGCAGCTCCCCAGCAAGGGCCCAATATGGCTACACCTTC.

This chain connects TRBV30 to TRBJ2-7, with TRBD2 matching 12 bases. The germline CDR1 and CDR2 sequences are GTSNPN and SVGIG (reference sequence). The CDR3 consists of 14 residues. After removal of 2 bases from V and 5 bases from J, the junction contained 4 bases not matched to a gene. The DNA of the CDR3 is TGTGCCTGGAGTCGACTAGCGGGAGTCAACGAGCAGTACTTC. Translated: CAWSRLAGVNEQYF.

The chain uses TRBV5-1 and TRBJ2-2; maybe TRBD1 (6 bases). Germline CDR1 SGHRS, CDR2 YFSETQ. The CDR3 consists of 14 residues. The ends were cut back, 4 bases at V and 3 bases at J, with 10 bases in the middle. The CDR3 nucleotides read TGCGCCAGCAGCGGCCAGGGGCACACCGGGGAGCTGTTTTTT. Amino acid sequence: CASSGQGHTGELFF.

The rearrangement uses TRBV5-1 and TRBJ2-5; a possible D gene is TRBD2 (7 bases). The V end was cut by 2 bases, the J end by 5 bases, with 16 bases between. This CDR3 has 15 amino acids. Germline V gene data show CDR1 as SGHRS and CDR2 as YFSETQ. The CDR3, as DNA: TGCGCCAGCAGCTTTTCCGTGGGGGGGCCTGAGACCCAGTACTTC. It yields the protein CASSFSVGGPETQYF.

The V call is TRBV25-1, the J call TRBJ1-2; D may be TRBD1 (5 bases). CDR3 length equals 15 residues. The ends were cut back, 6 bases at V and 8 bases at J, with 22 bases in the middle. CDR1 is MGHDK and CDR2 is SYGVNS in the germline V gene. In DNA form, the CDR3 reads TGTGCCAGCAGCCAAACAGGTCCTTTGGGTGGCGGCTACACCTTC. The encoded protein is CASSQTGPLGGGYTF.

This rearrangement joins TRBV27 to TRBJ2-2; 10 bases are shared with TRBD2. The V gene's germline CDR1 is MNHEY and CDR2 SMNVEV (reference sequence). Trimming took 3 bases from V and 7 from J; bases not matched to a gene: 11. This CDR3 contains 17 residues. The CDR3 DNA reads TGTGCCAGCAGTTTTTACTCCGGCGGACTAGCGGACGGGGAGCTGTTTTTT. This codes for CASSFYSGGLADGELFF.

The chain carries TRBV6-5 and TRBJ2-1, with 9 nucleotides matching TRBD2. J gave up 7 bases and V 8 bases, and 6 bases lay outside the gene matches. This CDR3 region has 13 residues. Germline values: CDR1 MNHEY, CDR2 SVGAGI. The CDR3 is CASDTSGFNEQFF. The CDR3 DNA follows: TGTGCCAGCGACACTAGCGGGTTTAATGAGCAGTTCTTC.

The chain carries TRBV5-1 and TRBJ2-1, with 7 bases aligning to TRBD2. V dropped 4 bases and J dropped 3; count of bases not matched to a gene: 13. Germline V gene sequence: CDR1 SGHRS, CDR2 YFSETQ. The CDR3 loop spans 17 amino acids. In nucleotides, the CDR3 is TGCGCCAGCAGCCCCGGGTCTGGGGAGGGGTTCTACAATGAGCAGTTCTTC. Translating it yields CASSPGSGEGFYNEQFF.

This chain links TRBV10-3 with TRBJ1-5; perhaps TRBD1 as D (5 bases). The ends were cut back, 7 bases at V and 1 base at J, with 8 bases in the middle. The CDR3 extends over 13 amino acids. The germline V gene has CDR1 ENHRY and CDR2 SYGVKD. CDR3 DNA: TGTGCCATCATGGCAGGGAGCAATCAGCCCCAGCATTTT. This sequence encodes CAIMAGSNQPQHF.

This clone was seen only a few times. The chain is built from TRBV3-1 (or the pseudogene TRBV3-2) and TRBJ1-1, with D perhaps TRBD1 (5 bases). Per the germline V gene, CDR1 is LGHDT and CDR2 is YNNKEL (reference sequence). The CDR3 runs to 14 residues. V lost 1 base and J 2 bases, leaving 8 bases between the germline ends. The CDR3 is CASSQGQKNTEAFF. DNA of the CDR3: TGTGCCAGCAGCCAAGGACAGAAAAACACTGAAGCTTTCTTT.

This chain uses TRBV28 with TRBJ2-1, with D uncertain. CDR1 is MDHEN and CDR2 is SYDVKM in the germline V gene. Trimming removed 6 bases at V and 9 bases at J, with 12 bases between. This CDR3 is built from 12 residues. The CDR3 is CASSQTGGEQFF. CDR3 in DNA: TGTGCCAGCAGCCAGACGGGCGGTGAGCAGTTCTTC.

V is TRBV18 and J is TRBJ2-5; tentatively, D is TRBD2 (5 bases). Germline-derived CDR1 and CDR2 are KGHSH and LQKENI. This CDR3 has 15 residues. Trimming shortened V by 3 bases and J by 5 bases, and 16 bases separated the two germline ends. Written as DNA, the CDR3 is TGTGCCAGCTCACCCCTCCAGTCTGGGAGCGAGACCCAGTACTTC. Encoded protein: CASSPLQSGSETQYF.

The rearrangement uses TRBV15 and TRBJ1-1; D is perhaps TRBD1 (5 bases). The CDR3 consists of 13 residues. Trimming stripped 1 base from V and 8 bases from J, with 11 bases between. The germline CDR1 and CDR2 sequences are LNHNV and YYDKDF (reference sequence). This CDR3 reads CATSRGTIREAFF. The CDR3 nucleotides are TGTGCCACCAGCAGAGGGACAATCCGAGAAGCTTTCTTT.

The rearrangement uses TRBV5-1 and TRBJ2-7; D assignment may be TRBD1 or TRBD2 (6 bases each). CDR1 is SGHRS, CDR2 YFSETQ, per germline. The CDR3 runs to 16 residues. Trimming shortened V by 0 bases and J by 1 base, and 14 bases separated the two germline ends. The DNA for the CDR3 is TGCGCCAGCAGCTTGGGGTGGGGGGACACATCCTACGAGCAGTACTTC. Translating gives CASSLGWGDTSYEQYF.

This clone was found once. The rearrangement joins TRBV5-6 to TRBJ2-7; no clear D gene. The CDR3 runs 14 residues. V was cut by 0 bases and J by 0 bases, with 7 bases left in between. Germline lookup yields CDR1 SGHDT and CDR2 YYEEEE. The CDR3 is CASSLDWSSYEQYF. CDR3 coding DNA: TGTGCCAGCAGCTTGGACTGGAGCTCCTACGAGCAGTACTTC.

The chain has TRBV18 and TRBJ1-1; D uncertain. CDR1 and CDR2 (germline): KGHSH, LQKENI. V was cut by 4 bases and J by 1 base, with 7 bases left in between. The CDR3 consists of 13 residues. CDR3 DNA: TGTGCCAGCTCACTCCTTCAGAACACTGAAGCTTTCTTT. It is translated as CASSLLQNTEAFF. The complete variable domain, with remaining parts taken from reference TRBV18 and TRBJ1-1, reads NAGVMQNPRHLVRRRGQEARLRCSPMKGHSHVYWYRQLPEEGLKFMVYLQKENIIDESGMPKERFSAEFPKEGPSILRIQQVVRGDSAAYFCASSLLQNTEAFFGQGTRLTVV.

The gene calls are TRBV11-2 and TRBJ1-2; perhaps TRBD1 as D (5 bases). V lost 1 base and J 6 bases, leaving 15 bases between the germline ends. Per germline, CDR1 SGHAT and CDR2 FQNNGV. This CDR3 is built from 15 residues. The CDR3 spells CASSLAGGLTDGYTF. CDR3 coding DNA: TGTGCCAGCAGCTTAGCTGGGGGTCTCACTGATGGCTACACCTTC.